Listed here are 2 T cell receptor beta chains from one sample, sequenced in a study of OX40 agonist ivuxolimab in advanced cancers. The assay was immunoSEQ multiplex PCR, and TCRdb's table has in-frame clones only and misses some. The repertoire holds some 97,000 clones, 75% to 95% seen once, with around 0.58% in the top ten. The source was CD4+ or CD8+ T cells sorted from blood, collected in a trial of the OX40 agonist ivuxolimab. The source is an adult with an advanced solid tumor such as melanoma, head and neck, liver or kidney cancer.

The V gene is TRBV18, the J gene TRBJ1-5; TRBD1 aligns across 8 bases. With 3 bases clipped from V and 4 bases from J, the junction kept 2 bases outside the gene matches. CDR3 size: 14 residues. Looked up from germline, CDR1 is KGHSH and CDR2 is LQKENI. Here the CDR3 DNA reads TGTGCCAGCTCACCCCAGGGGGCGAATCAGCCCCAGCATTTT. This gives the protein CASSPQGANQPQHF. The full variable domain, with the rest looked up from reference TRBV18 and TRBJ1-5, is NAGVMQNPRHLVRRRGQEARLRCSPMKGHSHVYWYRQLPEEGLKFMVYLQKENIIDESGMPKERFSAEFPKEGPSILRIQQVVRGDSAAYFCASSPQGANQPQHFGDGTRLSIL.

This chain joins TRBV27 and TRBJ2-7, with TRBD2 matching over 8 bases. V shed 6 bases, J shed 2 bases, and the junction held 3 bases outside the gene matches. The CDR3 covers 13 residues. Per germline, CDR1 MNHEY and CDR2 SMNVEV (reference sequence). CDR3 DNA sequence: TGTGCCAGCAGACGGGAGGGGCCCTACGAGCAGTACTTC. Encoded protein: CASRREGPYEQYF.